Listed below are T cell receptor beta chains from one sample, sequenced in a study of cytomegalovirus exposure and HLA in healthy donors. Generated by immunoSEQ multiplex PCR, the TCRdb table keeps only in-frame clones and is missing some. The sample holds roughly 92,000 clones, around 81% seen once. Sequenced input: PBMCs. The receptors were gathered from a woman in her seventies in good health and CMV-seropositive. CDR3s include the opening cysteine and the closing phenylalanine or tryptophan. Fields, in order: V gene, clone size, D gene, J gene, CDR3 protein, CDR3 DNA. A D gene is named only where the DNA matches it firmly. Clone size is shown for a subset of rows, as once, few, many or a class of expanded clone.

V: TRBV7-9
size: -
D: -
J: TRBJ2-1
CDR3: CASSLQGNNEQFF
DNA: TGTGCCAGCAGCTTACAGGGAAACAATGAGCAGTTCTTC

V: TRBV7-3
size: -
D: TRBD1
J: TRBJ2-5
CDR3: CASSSAGQGRETQYF
DNA: TGTGCCAGCAGCTCTGCAGGACAGGGCCGGGAGACCCAGTACTTC

V: TRBV19
size: -
D: -
J: TRBJ2-6
CDR3: CASSIKGFASGANVLTF
DNA: TGTGCCAGTAGTATAAAGGGGTTCGCCTCTGGGGCCAACGTCCTGACTTTC

V: TRBV2
size: -
D: TRBD1
J: TRBJ1-1
CDR3: CASSRQGNTEAFF
DNA: TGTGCCAGCAGTAGACAGGGTAACACTGAAGCTTTCTTT

V: TRBV27
size: -
D: TRBD1
J: TRBJ1-2
CDR3: CASSSTTGSWYGYTF
DNA: TGTGCCAGCAGTTCTACGACAGGGTCTTGGTATGGCTACACCTTC

V: TRBV5-1
size: -
D: TRBD1
J: TRBJ1-3
CDR3: CASSSTGGPGNTIYF
DNA: TGCGCCAGCAGCTCTACAGGGGGTCCTGGAAACACCATATATTTT

V: TRBV6-5
size: few
D: -
J: TRBJ1-4
CDR3: CASRVIGGSNEKLFF
DNA: TGTGCCAGCAGAGTTATTGGAGGGTCGAATGAAAAACTGTTTTTT

V: TRBV6-6
size: once
D: TRBD1
J: TRBJ1-5
CDR3: CASSYGTAVSNQPQHF
DNA: TGTGCCAGCAGTTACGGGACAGCCGTTAGCAATCAGCCCCAGCATTTT

V: TRBV11-1
size: -
D: TRBD1
J: TRBJ2-1
CDR3: CASSQVRDRVWNEQFF
DNA: TGTGCCAGCAGCCAAGTCCGGGACAGGGTATGGAATGAGCAGTTCTTC

V: TRBV7-6
size: once
D: TRBD1
J: TRBJ2-2
CDR3: CASSRQGHVANTGELFF
DNA: TGTGCCAGCAGCCGACAGGGCCACGTTGCGAACACCGGGGAGCTGTTTTTT

V: TRBV18
size: once
D: -
J: TRBJ1-5
CDR3: CASSPTQSNQPQHF
DNA: TGTGCCAGCTCACCAACACAGAGCAATCAGCCCCAGCATTTT

V: TRBV5-5
size: -
D: -
J: TRBJ2-7
CDR3: CASSTGQREQYF
DNA: TGTGCCAGCAGCACTGGACAGAGGGAGCAGTACTTC

V: TRBV7-3
size: -
D: -
J: TRBJ1-2
CDR3: CASSPSRGTMTF
DNA: TGTGCCAGCAGCCCGAGTCGGGGGACCATGACCTTC

V: TRBV29-1
size: -
D: -
J: TRBJ2-1
CDR3: CSVEDILQSGDEQFF
DNA: TGCAGCGTTGAAGATATCCTCCAGTCGGGGGATGAGCAGTTCTTC

V: TRBV6-5
size: -
D: TRBD2
J: TRBJ2-7
CDR3: CASSYSSLAGAYEQYF
DNA: TGTGCCAGCAGTTACTCATCCCTAGCGGGGGCTTACGAGCAGTACTTC

V: TRBV7-9
size: -
D: TRBD1
J: TRBJ2-1
CDR3: CASSPRTGSYNEQFF
DNA: TGTGCCAGCAGCCCCAGGACAGGTTCCTACAATGAGCAGTTCTTC

V: TRBV7-9
size: -
D: -
J: TRBJ1-4
CDR3: CSSSPSGGINEKLFF
DNA: TGTTCCAGCAGCCCGTCCGGGGGGATTAATGAAAAACTGTTTTTT

V: TRBV18
size: -
D: -
J: TRBJ1-4
CDR3: CASSPMTREKLFF
DNA: TGTGCCAGCTCTCCAATGACTCGAGAAAAACTGTTTTTT

V: TRBV4-3
size: -
D: -
J: TRBJ2-1
CDR3: CASSRVGSYGYNEQFF
DNA: TGCGCCAGCAGCCGAGTCGGGAGCTATGGGTACAATGAGCAGTTCTTC

V: TRBV7-8
size: -
D: -
J: TRBJ1-5
CDR3: CASSSHRNSNQPQHF
DNA: TGTGCCAGCAGCTCCCACAGGAATAGCAATCAGCCCCAGCATTTT

V: TRBV11-2
size: -
D: -
J: TRBJ1-1
CDR3: CASSRPRGEAFF
DNA: TGTGCCAGCAGCCGGCCTCGGGGTGAAGCTTTCTTT

V: TRBV5-4
size: -
D: TRBD2
J: TRBJ2-3
CDR3: CASSLSGSIADTQYF
DNA: TGTGCCAGCAGCCTTAGCGGGAGTATCGCAGATACGCAGTATTTT

V: TRBV2
size: -
D: TRBD2
J: TRBJ2-3
CDR3: CASSSGMDTQYF
DNA: TGTGCCAGCTCTAGCGGAATGGATACGCAGTATTTT

V: TRBV28
size: -
D: TRBD1
J: TRBJ1-3
CDR3: CASSLIGQVGNTIYF
DNA: TGTGCCAGCAGTCTGATAGGACAGGTTGGAAACACCATATATTTT

V: TRBV11-3
size: -
D: TRBD2
J: TRBJ2-7
CDR3: CASSLLSGSRYEQYF
DNA: TGTGCCAGCAGCTTACTGAGCGGGAGCCGCTACGAGCAGTACTTC

V: TRBV5-1
size: -
D: -
J: TRBJ2-7
CDR3: CASSFSGSNYEQYF
DNA: TGCGCCAGCAGCTTTAGCGGAAGCAACTACGAGCAGTACTTC

V: TRBV5-6
size: -
D: TRBD1
J: TRBJ2-2
CDR3: CASSLRQGVTTGELFF
DNA: TGTGCCAGCAGCTTGCGGCAGGGGGTTACCACCGGGGAGCTGTTTTTT

V: TRBV18
size: -
D: -
J: TRBJ2-3
CDR3: CASSPLQGSTDTQYF
DNA: TGTGCCAGCTCACCGTTACAGGGAAGCACAGATACGCAGTATTTT

V: TRBV2
size: -
D: TRBD2
J: TRBJ2-3
CDR3: CASGETSGRAGNTQYF
DNA: TGTGCCAGCGGTGAGACTAGCGGGAGGGCCGGGAATACGCAGTATTTT

V: TRBV29-1
size: large
D: TRBD2
J: TRBJ2-1
CDR3: CSGGTSGRAYPYNEQFF
DNA: TGCAGCGGAGGGACTAGCGGGAGGGCCTACCCCTACAATGAGCAGTTCTTC

V: TRBV5-1
size: -
D: -
J: TRBJ2-3
CDR3: CASSSQTRTGPTDTQYF
DNA: TGCGCCAGCAGCTCCCAGACCCGTACAGGACCCACAGATACGCAGTATTTT

V: TRBV7-9
size: -
D: TRBD2
J: TRBJ2-2
CDR3: CASSEKTSGTGELFF
DNA: TGTGCCAGCAGCGAGAAGACTAGCGGGACCGGGGAGCTGTTTTTT

V: TRBV18
size: -
D: -
J: TRBJ1-1
CDR3: CASSPLQGGTEAFF
DNA: TGTGCCAGCTCACCACTACAGGGTGGGACTGAAGCTTTCTTT

V: TRBV2
size: few
D: -
J: TRBJ2-7
CDR3: CASRRQSDEQYF
DNA: TGTGCCAGCAGACGACAGAGTGACGAGCAGTACTTC

V: TRBV5-1
size: -
D: -
J: TRBJ2-6
CDR3: CASSRGRAGANVLTF
DNA: TGCGCCAGCAGCCGCGGGCGGGCTGGGGCCAACGTCCTGACTTTC

V: TRBV30
size: -
D: -
J: TRBJ2-2
CDR3: CAWVKGQGNTGELFF
DNA: TGTGCCTGGGTTAAGGGGCAGGGTAACACCGGGGAGCTGTTTTTT

V: TRBV5-5
size: -
D: TRBD1
J: TRBJ1-2
CDR3: CASSNRGLYGYTF
DNA: TGTGCCAGCAGCAACAGGGGGCTCTATGGCTACACCTTC

V: TRBV30
size: -
D: -
J: TRBJ1-1
CDR3: CAWSQWQGIVSNTEAFF
DNA: TGTGCCTGGAGCCAGTGGCAGGGGATAGTCTCGAACACTGAAGCTTTCTTT